The 28 T cell receptor beta chains below were found in one sample sequenced in a study of T cells in Graves' hyperthyroidism and ophthalmopathy. Researchers took RNA transcripts and amplified the TCR beta CDR3 regions from them. The primer set for the first-round RT-PCR of the TCR CDR3 was HTBI. In TCRdb, the multiplex PCR reads were re-called with MiXCR into one record per CDR3 protein. There are 640,000 or so distinct CDR3 sequences in the sample; 14% occur only once, and 7.1% lies in the top ten. Sequencing used blood. These receptors came from a woman aged 18-35 years with Graves' ophthalmopathy.

This clonotype was counted only a few times. The chain is built from TRBV2 and TRBJ2-7; no clear D. This CDR3 spans 10 amino acids. CDR1 and CDR2 (germline): SNHLY, FYNNEI. V was pared by 8 bases and J by 5 bases, with 7 bases between. CDR3 protein: CASSDDEQYF. The CDR3 nucleotides are TGTGCCAGCTCGGACGACGAGCAGTACTTC. Full variable domain (missing parts from reference TRBV2 and TRBJ2-7): EPEVTQTPSHQVTQMGQEVILRCVPISNHLYFYWYRQILGQKVEFLVSFYNNEISEKSEIFDDQFSVERPDGSNFTLKIRSTKLEDSAMYFCASSDDEQYFGPGTRLTVT.

This clonotype came up a few times. The rearrangement links TRBV4-3 to TRBJ1-6, with 8 bases identical to TRBD1. Per germline, CDR1 LGHNA and CDR2 YSLEER. The CDR3 runs 15 residues. The trim removed 4 bases at V and 7 bases at J, leaving 6 bases unmatched. This chain's CDR3 is CASSREGQANSPLHF. The CDR3 coding sequence is TGCGCCAGCAGCCGCGAGGGACAGGCGAATTCACCCCTCCACTTT.

On this clonotype itself: In this CDR3 the conserved last residue, phenylalanine or tryptophan, is missing, so a read error is likely. The chain carries TRBV28 and TRBJ2-7, with no clear D. This CDR3 contains 12 residues. Germline CDR1 reads MDHEN; CDR2 reads SYDVKM. Trimming cost V 5 bases and J 6 bases, with 11 bases left between them. DNA of the CDR3: TGTGCCAGCAGTCCCCCCCTCCCCGAGCAGTACCTC. Translating it yields CASSPPLPEQYL.

This clonotype was counted ten times or more. This chain links TRBV7-9 with TRBJ2-7; 12 nucleotides align to TRBD1. The CDR3 runs to 16 residues. From germline, CDR1 is SEHNR and CDR2 FQNEAQ (reference sequence). Unmatched junction bases numbered 9, after V lost 5 bases and J lost 4 bases. CDR3 sequence reads: CASSLPPGQGAYEQYF. The CDR3 DNA is TGTGCCAGCAGCCTCCCCCCGGGACAGGGGGCTTACGAGCAGTACTTC. Drawing the rest from reference TRBV7-9 and TRBJ2-7, the complete variable domain is DTGVSQNPRHKITKRGQNVTFRCDPISEHNRLYWYRQTLGQGPEFLTYFQNEAQLEKSRLLSDRFSAERPKGSFSTLEIQRTEQGDSAMYLCASSLPPGQGAYEQYFGPGTRLTVT.

This clonotype has a count of ten or more. This sequence joins TRBV7-9 and TRBJ1-1; D is unresolved. CDR1 and CDR2 (germline): SEHNR, FQNEAQ (reference sequence). V was cut by 2 bases and J by 1 base, with 8 bases left in between. This CDR3 comprises 14 residues. The DNA of the CDR3 is TGTGCCAGCAGCTTAAGCCAGACGAACACTGAAGCTTTCTTT. Translated, it gives CASSLSQTNTEAFF.

This clonotype was observed at least ten times. The chain links TRBV3-1 to TRBJ1-2; 7 nucleotides agree with TRBD1. This CDR3 has 14 residues. Germline V CDR1 and CDR2: LGHDT, YNNKEL (reference sequence). The J segment lost 8 bases and the V segment lost 6 bases, leaving 12 bases of the junction unmatched. CDR3 coding DNA: TGTGCCAGCAGTCAGTCATTACAGGGGCGCGGCTACACCTTC. The encoded protein is CASSQSLQGRGYTF. Filled out from reference TRBV3-1 and TRBJ1-2, the complete variable domain reads DTAVSQTPKYLVTQMGNDKSIKCEQNLGHDTMYWYKQDSKKFLKIMFSYNNKELIINETVPNRFSPKSPDKAHLNLHINSLELGDSAVYFCASSQSLQGRGYTFGSGTRLTVV.

This clonotype was counted many times. This chain connects TRBV6-2 or TRBV6-3 to TRBJ2-3, with 10 bases matching TRBD2. The germline V gene encodes CDR1 MNHEY and CDR2 SVGEGT. The CDR3 sequence is 18 residues long. V trimming: 7 bases; J trimming: 1 base; junction bases outside the gene matches: 14. Here the CDR3 reads CASKRPGLAGDGTDTQYF. CDR3 in DNA: TGTGCCAGCAAAAGACCAGGGCTAGCGGGAGATGGCACAGATACGCAGTATTTT.

This clonotype was seen at least ten times. The V and J genes are TRBV18 and TRBJ2-5; D remains unclear. V lost 4 bases and J lost 1, with 4 bases in between. There are 12 residues in the CDR3. CDR1 KGHSH and CDR2 LQKENI come from the germline V gene. CDR3 protein: CASSLFQETQYF. The DNA for the CDR3 is TGTGCCAGCTCACTCTTCCAAGAGACCCAGTACTTC.

The rearrangement links TRBV5-4 to TRBJ2-5; D perhaps matches TRBD2 (7 bases). The V gene lost 4 bases and the J gene lost 1 base, with 14 bases spanning the gap. Per the germline V gene, CDR1 is SGHNT and CDR2 is YYREEE (reference sequence). This CDR3 region has 15 residues. The CDR3 sequence: CASSRDGGPQETQYF. CDR3 in DNA: TGTGCCAGCAGCCGGGACGGGGGGCCCCAAGAGACCCAGTACTTC.

This clonotype occurred many times. The genes are TRBV29-1 and TRBJ2-7; TRBD2 aligns across 8 bases. Unmatched junction bases numbered 10, after V lost 2 bases and J lost 7 bases. Germline loops: CDR1 SQVTM, CDR2 ANQGSEA. The CDR3 covers 14 residues. CDR3 amino acids: CSVELHRGGDEQYF. The CDR3 coding sequence is TGCAGCGTTGAACTCCATCGGGGGGGTGATGAGCAGTACTTC.

The chain uses TRBV20-1 and TRBJ2-1; D is ambiguous. The J call is in doubt because the DNA end fits TRBJ2-7 better. There are 11 residues in the CDR3. The germline V gene encodes CDR1 DFQATT and CDR2 SNEGSKA (reference sequence). The CDR3 DNA sequence: TGCAGTGCTAGACCCTTTCTTGAGCAGTACTTC. Translated, it gives CSARPFLEQYF.

This clonotype was counted at least ten times. The genes are TRBV15 and TRBJ2-7, with a tentative D call TRBD1 (5 bases). V lost 4 bases to trimming and J lost 5 bases, with 15 bases between them. The germline CDR1 and CDR2 sequences are LNHNV and YYDKDF (reference sequence). The CDR3 is 14 amino acids. Here the CDR3 DNA reads TGTGCCACCAGCACCCTTACAGGAGACCACGAGCAGTACTTC. It is translated as CATSTLTGDHEQYF.

The CDR3 region is CASSPGGLGELFF. Here the CDR3 DNA reads TGTGCCAGCAGCCCGGGGGGCCTGGGGGAGCTGTTTTTT. This chain uses TRBV6-1 with TRBJ2-2, with a possible D match to TRBD2 (7 bases). This CDR3 contains 13 residues. V lost 6 bases and J lost 8, with 13 bases in between. CDR1 and CDR2 (germline): MNHNS, SASEGT.

The chain joins TRBV29-1 to TRBJ2-2, with a possible D match to TRBD1 (7 bases). Trimming shortened V by 5 bases and J by 5 bases, and 24 bases separated the two germline ends. The V gene's germline CDR1 is SQVTM and CDR2 ANQGSEA. The CDR3 spans 17 residues. DNA of the CDR3: TGCAGCGTTTGGGGGAGGTTAACAGGGGCGATGACCGGGGAGCTGTTTTTT. This codes for CSVWGRLTGAMTGELFF.

This clonotype showed up many times. J is TRBJ1-1 and V is TRBV12-3 or TRBV12-4; tentative D call: TRBD1 (5 bases). CDR3 length: 13 amino acids. V gave up 3 bases and J gave up 5 bases, with 10 bases separating them. The CDR3 region has the DNA TGTGCCAGCAGTTTTGTAGGGGATACTGAAGCTTTCTTT. Its translation: CASSFVGDTEAFF.

This clonotype was picked up many times. The gene calls are TRBV7-2 and TRBJ2-2, with unresolved D. V was pared by 3 bases and J by 3 bases, with 5 bases between. Looked up from germline, CDR1 is SGHTA and CDR2 is FQGNSA. CDR3 length: 13 residues. The CDR3 spells CASSFDYTGELFF. The DNA for the CDR3 is TGTGCCAGCAGCTTTGATTACACCGGGGAGCTGTTTTTT.

This clonotype has a count of ten or more. A junction end diverges from the germline sequence, so it may reflect a read error. The rearrangement uses TRBV20-1 and TRBJ2-5; no clear D. The CDR3 covers 14 residues. The germline gives CDR1 DFQATT, CDR2 SNEGSKA (reference sequence). Here the CDR3 reads CSARDARTQGTQYF. CDR3 sequence (DNA): TGCAGTGCTAGAGACGCAAGGACGCAAGGGACCCAGTACTTC.

The genes are TRBV27 and TRBJ2-2; 7 bases are shared with TRBD2. With V trimmed by 5 bases and J by 4 bases, 10 bases remained unmatched. This CDR3 comprises 16 residues. Germline loops: CDR1 MNHEY, CDR2 SMNVEV (reference sequence). CDR3 sequence: CASSPFGEGVTGELFF. The CDR3 DNA reads as TGTGCCAGCAGTCCCTTTGGGGAGGGAGTCACCGGGGAGCTGTTTTTT.

Worth noting for this clonotype: This may stem from a read error, because a much larger clone lies one nucleotide away. The rearrangement joins TRBV19 to TRBJ1-5; tentatively, D is TRBD1 (6 bases). From germline, CDR1 is LNHDA and CDR2 SQIVND (reference sequence). This CDR3 has 16 amino acids. The CDR3 nucleotides read TGTGCCAGTAGTAGGTCGACAGGAGAGTTCAATCACCCCCAGCATTTT. Its translation is CASSRSTGEFNHPQHF. The full variable domain, in which reference TRBV19 and TRBJ1-5 provide the parts outside the CDR3, is DGGITQSPKYLFRKEGQNVTLSCEQNLNHDAMYWYRQDPGQGLRLIYYSQIVNDFQKGDIAEGYSVSREKKESFPLTVTSAQKNPTAFYLCASSRSTGEFNHPQHFGDGTRLSIL.

There are many counts of this clonotype. The rearrangement joins TRBV6-2 or TRBV6-3 to TRBJ2-3; 9 bases match TRBD1. J lost 4 bases, V lost 0 bases, and 8 bases had no gene match. Germline V gives CDR1 MNHEY, CDR2 SVGEGT. The CDR3 has 17 residues. This chain's CDR3 is CASSYSKTGGVPDTQYF. For the CDR3, the DNA is TGTGCCAGCAGTTACTCGAAGACAGGGGGGGTGCCAGATACGCAGTATTTT.

In this sample, this clonotype turned up a few times. The chain has TRBV5-5 and TRBJ1-2; D is ambiguous. V was trimmed by 0 bases and J by 1 base, leaving 10 bases between them. Germline CDR1 SGHKS, CDR2 YYEKEE (reference sequence). CDR3 size: 15 residues. The CDR3 DNA reads TGTGCCAGCAGCTTGGATCTGGGTCTTAACTATGGCTACACCTTC. Its translation is CASSLDLGLNYGYTF.

The chain is built from TRBV6-2 or TRBV6-3 and TRBJ2-3, with 13 bases identical to TRBD2. Trimming took 0 bases from V and 5 from J; bases not matched to a gene: 11. Germline-derived CDR1 and CDR2 are MNHEY and SVGEGT. This CDR3 region has 19 residues. This CDR3 reads CASSYSGTSGVGRRDTQYF. The CDR3 DNA reads as TGTGCCAGCAGTTACTCCGGGACTAGCGGGGTCGGCCGGCGAGATACGCAGTATTTT.

In this sample, this clonotype turned up many times. The chain carries TRBV9 and TRBJ2-1; D ambiguous. The CDR3 consists of 13 residues. Germline values: CDR1 SGDLS, CDR2 YYNGEE. V lost 0 bases and J 6 bases, leaving 7 bases between the germline ends. The CDR3 here is CASSVATGNEQFF. The CDR3 nucleotides are TGTGCCAGCAGCGTAGCTACGGGCAATGAGCAGTTCTTC.

Ten or more counts support this clonotype. This sequence joins TRBV15 and TRBJ1-2; 7 positions agree with TRBD1. Per the germline V gene, CDR1 is LNHNV and CDR2 is YYDKDF (reference sequence). Losses at the gene ends were 1 base for V and 5 bases for J; bases not matched to a gene: 1. The CDR3 has 13 amino acids. The chain's CDR3 is CATSRGDSYGYTF. The CDR3 DNA reads TGTGCCACCAGCAGAGGGGACAGTTATGGCTACACCTTC.

This chain links TRBV19 with TRBJ2-1; D possibly corresponds to TRBD1 (5 bases). Germline CDR1 is LNHDA and CDR2 is SQIVND (reference sequence). Trimming removed 0 bases at V and 0 bases at J, with 12 bases between. This CDR3 is 17 amino acids long. The CDR3 protein is CASSIEGAPSSYNEQFF. The CDR3 DNA reads TGTGCCAGTAGTATAGAAGGGGCGCCGAGCTCCTACAATGAGCAGTTCTTC.

The chain joins TRBV7-3 to TRBJ2-2, with D tentatively TRBD1 (6 bases). This CDR3 has 14 amino acids. The germline V and J ends were trimmed by 4 bases and 4 bases, with 10 bases remaining between them. The germline V gene encodes CDR1 SGHTA and CDR2 FQGTGA. The CDR3 here is CASSYRVSTGELFF. CDR3 in DNA: TGTGCCAGCAGCTACAGGGTTAGCACCGGGGAGCTGTTTTTT. Full variable domain (missing parts from reference TRBV7-3 and TRBJ2-2): GAGVSQTPSNKVTEKGKYVELRCDPISGHTALYWYRQSLGQGPEFLIYFQGTGAADDSGLPNDRFFAVRPEGSVSTLKIQRTERGDSAVYLCASSYRVSTGELFFGEGSRLTVL.

This clonotype was seen many times. The chain carries TRBV7-2 and TRBJ1-6; D is possibly TRBD1 (6 bases). Trimming left V 5 bases short and J 9 bases short, with 14 bases between. Germline V gene sequence: CDR1 SGHTA, CDR2 FQGNSA. The CDR3 runs to 14 residues. Here the CDR3 DNA reads TGTGCCAGCAGCGGCACAGGGTGGGGTTCACCCCTCCACTTT. Its translation: CASSGTGWGSPLHF.

This clonotype was seen a few times. The chain carries TRBV10-2 and TRBJ1-5, with D possibly TRBD1 on 5 matching bases. This CDR3 has 14 amino acids. CDR1 is WSHSY and CDR2 is SAAADI in the germline V gene. V lost 8 bases, J lost 0 bases, and 11 bases lay in between. CDR3 in amino acids: CASGGSVSNQPQHF. As DNA, the CDR3 is TGCGCCAGCGGGGGTTCCGTTAGCAATCAGCCCCAGCATTTT.